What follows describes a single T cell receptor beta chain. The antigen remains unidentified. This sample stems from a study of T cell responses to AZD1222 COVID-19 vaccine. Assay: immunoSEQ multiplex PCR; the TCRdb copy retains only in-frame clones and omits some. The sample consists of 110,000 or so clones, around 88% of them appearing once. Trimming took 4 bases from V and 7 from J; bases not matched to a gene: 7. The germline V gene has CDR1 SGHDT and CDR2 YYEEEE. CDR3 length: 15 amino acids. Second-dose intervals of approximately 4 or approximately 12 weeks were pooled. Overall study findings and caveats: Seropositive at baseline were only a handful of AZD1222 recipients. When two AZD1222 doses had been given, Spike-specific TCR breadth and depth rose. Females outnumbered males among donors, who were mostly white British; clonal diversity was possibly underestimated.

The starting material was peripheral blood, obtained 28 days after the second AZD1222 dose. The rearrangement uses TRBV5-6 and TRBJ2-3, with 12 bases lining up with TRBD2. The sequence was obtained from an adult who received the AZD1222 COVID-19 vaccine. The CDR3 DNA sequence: TGTGCCAGCAGCGCGACTAGCGGGGGCGCCTATACGCAGTATTTT. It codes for CASSATSGGAYTQYF.